This T cell receptor (beta chain) was observed in a study of blood T cells in healthy people across ages. Sample-barcoded 5' priming and a J-beta primer mix drove a second PCR of about 6 to 12 cycles. TCRdb passed the 5' RACE reads through MiXCR, listing each CDR3 protein once. The table lists some 800,000 distinct CDR3 sequences, roughly 25% of them singletons. The donors, aged roughly 6 to 90, were healthy Caucasians from Russia. The authors extracted at least 6 micrograms of total RNA per sample. This CDR3 comprises 15 residues. CDR1 is LNHNV and CDR2 is YYDKDF in the germline V gene (reference sequence). This sample was shared with a second study, whose subject was T cells of mothers and their children. That study adds: Mothers and children who were related shared slightly more overlap than unrelated pairs, but not significantly more.

The source is a boy aged 5-17 years in good health. The sequenced sample consisted of blood. This chain links TRBV15 with TRBJ2-1; unclear D gene. The closer fit of TRBJ2-7 to the DNA end suggests the J call may be wrong. CDR3 residues: CATSRDRQNSYEQYF. The CDR3 DNA is TGTGCCACCAGCAGAGATCGCCAGAATTCCTACGAGCAGTACTTC.